In this sample, the clone carrying this T cell receptor beta chain turned up once. In germline, CDR1 is MNHEY, CDR2 SVGAGI. Trimming removed 0 bases at V and 8 bases at J, with 14 bases between. This CDR3 contains 15 residues. Clones were read by immunoSEQ multiplex PCR, and TCRdb kept only the in-frame ones, dropping some. The table lists some 760,000 clones, approximately 85% of them singletons, with 0.0095% to 0.013% in the top ten. The record originates from a study of shared T cell receptors in the human thymus. This sample also appeared in a second study, on human thymus T cells.

This chain connects TRBV6-5 to TRBJ1-5; D is possibly TRBD1 (6 bases). The sequenced sample was thymocytes. This receptor was taken from a girl less than two years old with a congenital heart defect. The CDR3 DNA sequence: TGTGCCAGCAGTTACTCGGGCAGGGGAGGGGAGCCCCAGCATTTT. This sequence encodes CASSYSGRGGEPQHF.